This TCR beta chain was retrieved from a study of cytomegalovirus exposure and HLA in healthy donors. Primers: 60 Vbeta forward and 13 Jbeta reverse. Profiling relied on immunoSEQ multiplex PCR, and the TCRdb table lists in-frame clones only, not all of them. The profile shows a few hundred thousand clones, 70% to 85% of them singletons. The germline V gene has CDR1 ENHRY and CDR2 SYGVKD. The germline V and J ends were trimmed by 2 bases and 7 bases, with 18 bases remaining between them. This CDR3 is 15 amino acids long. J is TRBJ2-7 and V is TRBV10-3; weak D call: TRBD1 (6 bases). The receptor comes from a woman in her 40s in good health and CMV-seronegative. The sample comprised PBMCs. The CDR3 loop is CAISEETGLPGEQYF. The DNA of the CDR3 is TGTGCCATCAGTGAGGAGACAGGACTCCCGGGGGAGCAGTACTTC.